The clone carrying this T cell receptor beta chain was counted ten times or more. Its antigen is undetermined. These data are taken from a study of CD8+CD57+ T cells in acquired aplastic anemia. For the study at large: The study obtained an average of about 3.4 ug of DNA from sorted CD4+ and CD8+ cells.

V was clipped by 0 bases and J by 6 bases; unmatched bases: 11. CDR1 and CDR2 (germline): DFQATT, SNEGSKA (reference sequence). CDR3 length equals 16 residues. General study points: For CD8+ Simpson's diversity, patients and controls showed no significant difference. There were fewer than 35 CD8+ CDR3 sequences that occurred in both patients and controls.

All sequencing subjects had displayed CD8+CD57+ cell expansion on flow cytometry. Blood samples were obtained from patients who had received no prior therapy. TCR beta VDJ and CDR3 profiles were obtained from a genomic DNA template. A single record per CDR3 protein comes from TCRdb applying MiXCR to the reads. The top ten clones hold about 30% of a sample with 160,000 or so distinct CDR3 sequences, more than 40% of them seen once. The chain couples TRBV20-1 to TRBJ1-5; 7 bases are shared with TRBD1. This TCR came from a human donor with aplastic anemia. Sequencing was carried out using sorted CD4+, CD8+, or CD8+CD57+ T cells (not recorded which) from PBMCs. CDR3 coding DNA: TGCAGTGCTAGAGACACGCAAACAGGGGTATCTCAGCCCCAGCATTTT. Its protein is CSARDTQTGVSQPQHF.